This T cell receptor (beta chain) was sequenced in a study of blood T cell repertoires in COVID-19. Study summary: Material from acute and convalescent COVID-19 was sourced from the United States, Italy and Spain. PBMCs, B-cell-depleted T cells, or T cells provided the cDNA or gDNA that made up the material.

Authors' methods: Nucleated cell number was recorded as an estimate derived from reference gene primer amplification. The protocol was immunoSEQ multiplex PCR, while the TCRdb copy is restricted to in-frame clones and leaves out a portion. Clone size and the V and J calls come from that table; the DNA yielded D and trimming. The sample comprises about 34,000 clones, about 85% of which are singletons, and approximately 15% rests with the top ten. The V gene end was trimmed by 3 bases and the J gene end by 6 bases; junction bases not matched to a gene: 10. Germline V CDR1 and CDR2: SGHTA, FQGTGA. CDR3 length: 15 amino acids.

The specimen sequenced was peripheral blood. The chain is built from TRBV7-3 and TRBJ1-1; the match to TRBD1 covers 7 bases. This TCR derives from a human donor with acute or convalescent COVID-19. The donor label of this sample is uncertain. Here the CDR3 reads CASSFTPGGSSEAFF. CDR3 nucleotide sequence: TGTGCCAGCAGCTTCACACCAGGGGGAAGTTCTGAAGCTTTCTTT. Complete variable domain (other parts from reference TRBV7-3 and TRBJ1-1): GAGVSQTPSNKVTEKGKYVELRCDPISGHTALYWYRQSLGQGPEFLIYFQGTGAADDSGLPNDRFFAVRPEGSVSTLKIQRTERGDSAVYLCASSFTPGGSSEAFFGQGTRLTVV.